This T cell receptor beta chain was profiled in a study of beta chain features in type 1 diabetes (dated by TCRdb to between 2018 and 2020). Some background on the complete study: Mean age, gender distribution, total cell number and subset yield did not differ between patients and healthy donors. A total of over 90,000,000 sorted cells were examined across all samples, and a strong correlation was observed between cell number per subset and RNA yield. Naive and central memory subsets were obtained from all 30 or so donors, but regulatory and stem cell-like memory subsets were isolated from only 8 patients and 8 healthy donors. In the study, TCRB repertoires of sorted circulating CD4+ T cell subsets from recently diagnosed type 1 diabetes patients were compared with those of matched healthy donors. Beyond this particular receptor, the publication reports: Because small numbers of individuals were included in the HLA sub-analyses, any influence of HLA type on TCRB rearrangement was left unresolved. At VDJ recombination sites, type 1 diabetes patients had fewer insertions and more deleted nucleotides, which implies abnormalities in thymic rearrangement. Because cDNA was sequenced instead of genomic DNA, highly expressing activated cells could be over-represented, though the groups showed no difference in activation or CD3 levels. Shorter templates might have been favored by PCR, but patient and control samples were amplified and corrected together, so both groups would have been affected equally by any skew. Naive, central memory and regulatory TCRB repertoires appeared to be more alike among patients than among healthy donors. A moderate but significant shortening of TCRB CDR3 length was observed in type 1 diabetes patients in all four CD4+ subsets.

V is cut by 6 bases and J by 4 bases, and the space between the germline ends is 12 bases. Counted from cysteine to phenylalanine, this CDR3 has 13 amino acids. Solely the CDR3 DNA is kept, with 39 bases framed from the first base. From each donor, a single peripheral blood sample of 90 to 150 mL on average was drawn into heparinised tubes. Using a panel that included CD45RO, CCR7, CD25, CD127, CD95 and CD27, naive, central memory, regulatory and stem cell-like memory CD4+ T cells were sorted on a BD FACSAria II. Every sorted population had a purity above 98%. PBMCs were isolated right away by Lymphoprep density gradient centrifugation and were stained directly, without culture. Samples were stained and sorted in pairs, with one healthy donor and one patient per experiment, so that batch effects were minimized. As regards this clone: Its antigen is unknown. Nothing much larger sits one base from this clone, and base qualities are not available.

The entire amount of isolated RNA was reverse transcribed using the High Capacity cDNA Reverse Transcription Kit, so the sequenced TCRB transcripts were expressed ones. Deep immunoSEQ sequencing was applied to naive, central memory and regulatory T cell samples, giving an average of roughly 3.5 million total reads per sample. Sorted cells were lysed in RLT buffer, and RNA was extracted using DNase-treated RNeasy Micro or Mini kits according to cell number. Each cell subset was processed separately to prevent cross-contamination, with patient and healthy donor samples processed together. The immunoSEQ multiplex PCR was used to amplify TCRB sequences from cDNA, generating 87-bp fragments that spanned the CDR3 region. The amplicons were sequenced using the Illumina HiSeq platform. The authors' pipeline ran thus. PCR bias was corrected computationally using synthetic template baselines, and reads within Hamming distance 2 were collapsed, with unmergeable singletons discarded. Reads were aligned against IMGT so that V, D and J genes, CDR3 length and insertions or deletions at six rearrangement sites could be assigned. Clonotype counts were normalized to sorted cell number within each subset before computing true diversity and Gini coefficients with the tcR R package. Repertoire sharing was quantified using the overlap coefficient calculated on TCRB nucleotide sequences. As a proxy for the pre-selection repertoire, out-of-frame TCRB sequences from naive cells were analyzed. Drawn from immuneACCESS, this table holds only the in-frame rearrangements with V and J called that TCRdb kept. Clones are partly lost; checked studies trace under half to an unresolved V gene and leave the rest unexplained. V and J calls plus clone size are reproduced from that table; the DNA served to infer D and trimming. Here the sample has hundreds of thousands of clones; 30% occur a single time. The ten biggest clones cover 0.05% to 0.065% of the sample.

Rearrangement joined TRBV23-1 to TRBJ1-1; the D gene is perhaps TRBD1, from 5 matching bases. TRBV23-1 is flagged as an ORF with uncertain function. This TCR was recovered from a man aged 18 to 29 in good health. The sequenced sample was naive CD4+ T cells from blood. Taken with the paper, the label for cell subset or site translates to: true naive CD4+ T cells. CDR3 region: CASSVRVTTEAFF. The nucleotide sequence is given as TGCGCCAGCAGCGTCAGGGTGACCACTGAAGCTTTCTTT.